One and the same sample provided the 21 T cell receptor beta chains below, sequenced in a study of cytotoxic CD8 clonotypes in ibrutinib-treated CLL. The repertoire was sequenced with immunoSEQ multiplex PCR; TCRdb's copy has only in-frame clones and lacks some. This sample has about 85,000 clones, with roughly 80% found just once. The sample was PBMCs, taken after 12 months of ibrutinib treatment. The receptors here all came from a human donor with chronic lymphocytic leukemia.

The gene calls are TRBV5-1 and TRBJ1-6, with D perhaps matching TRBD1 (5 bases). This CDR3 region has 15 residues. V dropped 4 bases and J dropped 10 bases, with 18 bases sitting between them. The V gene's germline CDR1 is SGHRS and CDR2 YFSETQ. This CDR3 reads CASSPGRSLGSPLHF. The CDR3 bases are TGCGCCAGCAGCCCGGGACGGTCTCTGGGGTCACCCCTCCACTTT.

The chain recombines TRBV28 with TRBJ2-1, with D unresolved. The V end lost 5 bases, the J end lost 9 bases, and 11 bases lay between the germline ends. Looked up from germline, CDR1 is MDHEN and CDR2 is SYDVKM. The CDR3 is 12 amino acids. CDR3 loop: CASSGHFIEQFF. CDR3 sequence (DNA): TGTGCCAGCAGTGGCCATTTTATTGAGCAGTTCTTC.

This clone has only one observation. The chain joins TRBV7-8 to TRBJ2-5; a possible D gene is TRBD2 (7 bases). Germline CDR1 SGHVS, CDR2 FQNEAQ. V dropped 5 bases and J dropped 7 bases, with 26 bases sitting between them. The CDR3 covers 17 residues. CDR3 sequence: CASSRGGLADPRGTQYF. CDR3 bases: TGTGCCAGCAGCCGAGGGGGTCTAGCGGACCCGCGGGGGACCCAGTACTTC.

The CDR3 reads CASSLAPGQGVNIQYF. The DNA for the CDR3 is TGTGCCAGCAGCTTAGCGCCGGGACAGGGGGTGAACATTCAGTACTTC. V and J are TRBV7-2 and TRBJ2-4; 11 bases are a match to TRBD1. The CDR3 runs 16 residues. The ends lost 0 bases at V and 7 bases at J; junction bases unmatched: 5. CDR1 is SGHTA and CDR2 is FQGNSA in the germline V gene.

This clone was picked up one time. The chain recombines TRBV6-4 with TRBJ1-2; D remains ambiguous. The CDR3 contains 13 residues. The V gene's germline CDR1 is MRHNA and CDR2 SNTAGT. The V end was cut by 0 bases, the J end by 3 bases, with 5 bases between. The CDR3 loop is CASSDSSHYGYTF. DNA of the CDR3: TGTGCCAGCAGTGACTCGAGCCACTATGGCTACACCTTC.

The CDR3 loop is CASSFPLAGGANVLTF. CDR3 nucleotide sequence: TGTGCCAGCAGTTTCCCCCTAGCGGGTGGGGCCAACGTCCTGACTTTC. The rearrangement joins TRBV28 to TRBJ2-6; 8 bases fit TRBD2. The CDR3 loop spans 16 amino acids. Per germline, CDR1 MDHEN and CDR2 SYDVKM. V lost 3 bases to trimming and J lost 3 bases; unmatched junction nucleotides: 4.

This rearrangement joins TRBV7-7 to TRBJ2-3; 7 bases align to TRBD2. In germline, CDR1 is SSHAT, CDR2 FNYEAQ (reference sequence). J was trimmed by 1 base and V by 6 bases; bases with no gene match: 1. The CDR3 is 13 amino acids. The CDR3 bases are TGTGCCAGCAGTCGGGGGGGCACAGATACGCAGTATTTT. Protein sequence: CASSRGGTDTQYF.

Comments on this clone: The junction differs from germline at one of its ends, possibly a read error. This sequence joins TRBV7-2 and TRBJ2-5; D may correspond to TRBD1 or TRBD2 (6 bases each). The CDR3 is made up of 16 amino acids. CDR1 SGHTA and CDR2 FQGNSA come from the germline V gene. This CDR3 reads CASSLMGGHTQGTQYF. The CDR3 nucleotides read TGTGCCAGCAGCTTAATGGGGGGCCACACGCAAGGGACCCAGTACTTC. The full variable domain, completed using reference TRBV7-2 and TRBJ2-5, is GAGVSQSPSNKVTEKGKDVELRCDPISGHTALYWYRQSLGQGLEFLIYFQGNSAPDKSGLPSDRFSAERTGGSVSTLTIQRTQQEDSAVYLCASSLMGGHTQGTQYFGPGTRLLVL.

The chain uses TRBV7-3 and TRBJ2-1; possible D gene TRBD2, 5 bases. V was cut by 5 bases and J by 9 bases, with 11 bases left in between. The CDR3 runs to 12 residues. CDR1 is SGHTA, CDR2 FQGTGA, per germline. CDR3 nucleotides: TGTGCCAGCAGCGGACGGGCGGGTGAGCAGTTCTTC. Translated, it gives CASSGRAGEQFF.

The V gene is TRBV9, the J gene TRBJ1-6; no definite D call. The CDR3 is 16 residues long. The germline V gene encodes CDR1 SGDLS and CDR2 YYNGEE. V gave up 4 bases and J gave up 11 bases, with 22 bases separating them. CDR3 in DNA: TGTGCCAGCAGCCCCGACCTGTTGATGGGAAATCCACCCCTCCACTTT. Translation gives CASSPDLLMGNPPLHF.

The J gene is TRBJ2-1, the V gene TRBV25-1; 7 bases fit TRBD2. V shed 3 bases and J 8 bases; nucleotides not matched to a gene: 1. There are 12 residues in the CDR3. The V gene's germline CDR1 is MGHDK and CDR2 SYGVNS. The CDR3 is CASSDRGDEQFF. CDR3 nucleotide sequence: TGTGCCAGCAGTGATCGGGGGGATGAGCAGTTCTTC.

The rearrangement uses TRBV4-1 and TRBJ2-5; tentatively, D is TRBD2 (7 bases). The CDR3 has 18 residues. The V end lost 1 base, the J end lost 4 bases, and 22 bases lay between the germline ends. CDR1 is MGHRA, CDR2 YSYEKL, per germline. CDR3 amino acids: CASSQGRRGGGPSETQYF. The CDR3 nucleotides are TGCGCCAGCAGCCAAGGACGTAGGGGGGGAGGGCCCTCAGAGACCCAGTACTTC.

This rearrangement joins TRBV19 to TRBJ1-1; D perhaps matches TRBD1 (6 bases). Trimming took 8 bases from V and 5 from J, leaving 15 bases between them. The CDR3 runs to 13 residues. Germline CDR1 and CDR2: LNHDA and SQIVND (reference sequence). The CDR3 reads CASGGQKGTEAFF. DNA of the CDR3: TGTGCCAGTGGGGGCCAGAAGGGGACTGAAGCTTTCTTT. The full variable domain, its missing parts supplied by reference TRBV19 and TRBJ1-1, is DGGITQSPKYLFRKEGQNVTLSCEQNLNHDAMYWYRQDPGQGLRLIYYSQIVNDFQKGDIAEGYSVSREKKESFPLTVTSAQKNPTAFYLCASGGQKGTEAFFGQGTRLTVV.

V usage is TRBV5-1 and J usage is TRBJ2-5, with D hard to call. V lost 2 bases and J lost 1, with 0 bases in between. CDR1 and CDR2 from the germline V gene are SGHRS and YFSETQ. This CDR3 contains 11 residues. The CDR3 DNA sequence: TGCGCCAGCAGCTTCCAAGAGACCCAGTACTTC. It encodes CASSFQETQYF.

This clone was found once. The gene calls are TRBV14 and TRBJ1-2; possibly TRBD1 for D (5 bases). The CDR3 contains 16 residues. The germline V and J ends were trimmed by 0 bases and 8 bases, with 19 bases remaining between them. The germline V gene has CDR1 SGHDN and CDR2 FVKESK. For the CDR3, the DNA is TGTGCCAGCAGCCAAGATCTACAGGCCTTCGGCGAGGGCTACACCTTC. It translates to CASSQDLQAFGEGYTF.

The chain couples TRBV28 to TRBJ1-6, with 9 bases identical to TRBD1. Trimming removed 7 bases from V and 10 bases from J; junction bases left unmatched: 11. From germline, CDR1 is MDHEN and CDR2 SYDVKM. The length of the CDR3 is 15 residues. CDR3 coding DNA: TGTGCCAGCACCACAGAAGGGACAGGGCACTCACCCCTCCACTTT. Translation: CASTTEGTGHSPLHF.

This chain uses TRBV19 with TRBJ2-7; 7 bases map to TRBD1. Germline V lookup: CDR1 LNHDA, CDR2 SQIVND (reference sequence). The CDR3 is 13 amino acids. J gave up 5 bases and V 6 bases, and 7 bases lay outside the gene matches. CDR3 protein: CASRPTGYHEQYF. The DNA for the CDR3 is TGTGCCAGTAGACCGACAGGGTACCACGAGCAGTACTTC.

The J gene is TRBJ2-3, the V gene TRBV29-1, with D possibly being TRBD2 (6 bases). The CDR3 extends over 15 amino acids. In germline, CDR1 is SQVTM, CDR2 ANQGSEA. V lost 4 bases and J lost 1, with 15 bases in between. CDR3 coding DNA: TGCAGCGTTGTGGGTAGTAGCGGAGGCACAGATACGCAGTATTTT. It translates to CSVVGSSGGTDTQYF.

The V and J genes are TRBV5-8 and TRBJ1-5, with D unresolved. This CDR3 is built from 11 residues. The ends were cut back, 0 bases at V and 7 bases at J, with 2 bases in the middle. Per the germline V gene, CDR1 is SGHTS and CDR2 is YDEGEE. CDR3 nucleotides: TGTGCCAGCAGCTTGGGCCAGCCCCAGCATTTT. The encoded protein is CASSLGQPQHF.

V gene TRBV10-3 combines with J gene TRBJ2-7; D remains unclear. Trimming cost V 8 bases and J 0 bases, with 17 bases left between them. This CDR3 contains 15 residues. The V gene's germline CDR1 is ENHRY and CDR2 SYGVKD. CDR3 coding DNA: TGTGCCATCGGCGATGGGCTAGATAGCTCCTACGAGCAGTACTTC. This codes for CAIGDGLDSSYEQYF.

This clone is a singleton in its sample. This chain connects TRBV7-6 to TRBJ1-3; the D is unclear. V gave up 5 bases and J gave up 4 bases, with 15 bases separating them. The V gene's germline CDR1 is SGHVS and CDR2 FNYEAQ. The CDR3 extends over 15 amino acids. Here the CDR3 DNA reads TGTGCCAGCAGCGGAGGCGCCGGATTAGGAAACACCATATATTTT. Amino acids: CASSGGAGLGNTIYF.